This TCR beta chain was obtained from a study of cytotoxic CD8 clonotypes in ibrutinib-treated CLL. The wider study: Of the patients, about a dozen were relapsed/refractory, about 16 treatment-naive and about 17 IGHV unmutated. Study-wide points: Measured clonality at baseline was greater than in age-matched healthy donors and tracked with circulating CD8+ T-cell counts. On treatment, the uncommon public clonotypes contracted or remained stable.

Roughly 2 micrograms of genomic DNA, which was extracted from cryopreserved PBMCs, served as the material used for the TCR beta libraries. Germline CDR1 and CDR2: SQVTM and ANQGSEA. The CDR3 has 14 residues. V dropped 2 bases and J dropped 2 bases, with 9 bases sitting between them. Sequenced by immunoSEQ multiplex PCR; TCRdb stores in-frame clones only, minus some. Of a few hundred thousand clones listed, around 66% are singletons. About this clone itself: Antigen specificity is unknown.

Sequenced material: PBMCs, taken after 36 months of ibrutinib treatment. The gene calls are TRBV29-1 and TRBJ2-2; D gene ambiguous. The clonotype originates from a human donor with chronic lymphocytic leukemia. The CDR3 loop is CSVESLDNTGELFF. The CDR3 DNA is TGCAGCGTTGAAAGCCTAGACAACACCGGGGAGCTGTTTTTT.